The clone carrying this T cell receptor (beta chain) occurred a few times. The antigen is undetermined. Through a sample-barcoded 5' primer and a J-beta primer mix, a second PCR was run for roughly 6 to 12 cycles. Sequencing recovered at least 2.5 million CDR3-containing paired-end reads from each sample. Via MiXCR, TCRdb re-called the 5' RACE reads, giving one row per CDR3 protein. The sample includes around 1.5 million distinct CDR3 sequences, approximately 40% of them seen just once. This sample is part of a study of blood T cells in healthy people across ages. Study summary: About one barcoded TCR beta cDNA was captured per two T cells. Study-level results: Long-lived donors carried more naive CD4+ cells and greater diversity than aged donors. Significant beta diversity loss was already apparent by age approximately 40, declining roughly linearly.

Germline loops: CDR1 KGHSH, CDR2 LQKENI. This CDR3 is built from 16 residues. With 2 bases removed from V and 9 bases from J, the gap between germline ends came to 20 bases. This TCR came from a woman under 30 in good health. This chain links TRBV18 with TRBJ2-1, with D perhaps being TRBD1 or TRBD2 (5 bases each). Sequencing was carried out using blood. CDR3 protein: CASSPNAVLAQGEQFF. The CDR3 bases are TGTGCCAGCTCACCAAACGCGGTCCTAGCTCAGGGTGAGCAGTTCTTC. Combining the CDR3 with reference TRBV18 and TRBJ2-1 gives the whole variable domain NAGVMQNPRHLVRRRGQEARLRCSPMKGHSHVYWYRQLPEEGLKFMVYLQKENIIDESGMPKERFSAEFPKEGPSILRIQQVVRGDSAAYFCASSPNAVLAQGEQFFGPGTRLTVL.